The clone carrying this TCR beta chain was observed a few times. This may be a read error, as it is one base from a much larger clone. These data come from a study of T cells in Graves' hyperthyroidism and ophthalmopathy. Hyperthyroidism was newly diagnosed in patients aged 18 to 65 (duration under 2 months). It was 8 to 10 ml of fresh peripheral blood that supplied the PBMCs. RNA transcripts yielded amplified TCR beta CDR3 regions. First-round RT-PCR of the TCR CDR3 relied on the HTBI primer set. TCRdb analysed the multiplex PCR reads with MiXCR anew, one entry per CDR3 protein. The sample holds a few hundred thousand distinct CDR3 sequences, roughly 14% seen once. This CDR3 region has 13 residues. Trimming took off 6 bases at V and 1 base at J, with 9 bases between the two ends.

The material sequenced was blood. The TCR originated in a woman between 18 and 30 years old with Graves' hyperthyroidism. The chain carries TRBV12-3 or TRBV12-4 and TRBJ1-1; D possibly corresponds to TRBD1 (5 bases). The CDR3 DNA reads as TGTGCCAGCAGAGGGAGGGGGAACACTGAAGCTTTCTTT. Amino acid sequence: CASRGRGNTEAFF.